What follows are 32 T cell receptor beta chains derived from one specimen sequenced in a study of blood T cell repertoires in COVID-19. The method was immunoSEQ multiplex PCR; TCRdb's version includes in-frame clones alone and lacks a portion of them. The data hold over 25,000 clones, with roughly nine tenths observed a single time. The sample taken for sequencing was peripheral blood. Source of these receptors: a man aged 60-69 years with acute or convalescent COVID-19.

The gene calls are TRBV28 and TRBJ1-2; TRBD1 aligns across 9 bases. Per germline, CDR1 MDHEN and CDR2 SYDVKM. The CDR3 is 14 amino acids. The junction had 11 bases not matched to a gene; V was cut back by 7 bases and J by 8 bases. CDR3 amino acids: CASTLIGTGFGYTF. In DNA form, the CDR3 reads TGTGCCAGCACCTTAATCGGGACAGGGTTCGGCTACACCTTC.

The rearrangement links TRBV5-1 to TRBJ1-1; TRBD1 matches 7 bases. The J segment lost 3 bases and the V segment lost 4 bases, leaving 12 bases of the junction unmatched. The length of the CDR3 is 16 residues. Germline V gene data show CDR1 as SGHRS and CDR2 as YFSETQ. The chain's CDR3 is CASSPGTRDRDTEAFF. The CDR3 coding sequence is TGCGCCAGCAGCCCTGGGACCCGGGACAGAGACACTGAAGCTTTCTTT. Complete variable domain (other parts from reference TRBV5-1 and TRBJ1-1): KAGVTQTPRYLIKTRGQQVTLSCSPISGHRSVSWYQQTPGQGLQFLFEYFSETQRNKGNFPGRFSGRQFSNSRSEMNVSTLELGDSALYLCASSPGTRDRDTEAFFGQGTRLTVV.

The chain links TRBV5-1 to TRBJ2-2; the match to TRBD2 covers 9 bases. The V gene end was trimmed by 2 bases and the J gene end by 2 bases; junction bases not matched to a gene: 4. CDR1 is SGHRS, CDR2 YFSETQ, per germline. The CDR3 runs 16 residues. Here the CDR3 DNA reads TGCGCCAGCAGCTTCGGGACTAGCAGAAACACCGGGGAGCTGTTTTTT. Translated: CASSFGTSRNTGELFF.

The chain uses TRBV4-1 and TRBJ1-3; 10 positions match TRBD1. Germline V gives CDR1 MGHRA, CDR2 YSYEKL. The CDR3 is 18 amino acids. Trimming at V came to 4 bases and at J to 5 bases, leaving 14 bases not matched to a gene. The CDR3 region is CASSPKRGDRGLRNTIYF. The CDR3 DNA reads TGCGCCAGCAGCCCAAAGAGGGGGGACAGGGGACTTAGAAACACCATATATTTT.

The chain is built from TRBV6-5 and TRBJ1-5; D not certain. The germline CDR1 and CDR2 sequences are MNHEY and SVGAGI. The CDR3 has 14 amino acids. V gave up 6 bases and J gave up 1 base, with 10 bases separating them. In nucleotides, the CDR3 is TGTGCCAGCAGGTCCAGCGGGAGCAATCAGCCCCAGCATTTT. Translation gives CASRSSGSNQPQHF.

This clone appeared once. The genes are TRBV6-1 and TRBJ1-4, with TRBD1 matching 7 bases. Trimming removed 2 bases from V and 10 bases from J; junction bases left unmatched: 7. The germline V gene has CDR1 MNHNS and CDR2 SASEGT. This CDR3 has 14 amino acids. The CDR3 is CASSEYTGERKLFF. The CDR3 DNA reads as TGTGCCAGCAGTGAATATACAGGGGAGAGAAAACTGTTTTTT.

V gene TRBV21-1 combines with J gene TRBJ2-1; the table's D call of TRBD1 was not tested on the DNA. TRBV21-1 is noted as a pseudogene. There are 18 residues in the CDR3. Here the CDR3 DNA reads TGTGCCAGCAGCAAAGGAGAGTTGACAGGGCCCTCCTACAATGAGCAGTTCTTC. Translated, it gives CASSKGELTGPSYNEQFF.

V is TRBV6-5 and J is TRBJ1-4; TRBD1 is a possible D gene (6 bases). Trimming cost V 6 bases and J 10 bases, with 15 bases left between them. Germline CDR1 is MNHEY and CDR2 is SVGAGI. This CDR3 region has 13 residues. DNA for the CDR3: TGTGCCAGCAGCGCATCGGACAGTAGAAAACTGTTTTTT. Its translation: CASSASDSRKLFF.

The rearrangement links TRBV30 to TRBJ2-7, with a weak D call TRBD2 (6 bases). The germline V gene has CDR1 GTSNPN and CDR2 SVGIG (reference sequence). V shed 0 bases and J shed 5 bases, with 11 bases lying between them. The CDR3 extends over 13 amino acids. CDR3 coding DNA: TGTGCCTGGAGTGTAAGTGGGAGGAACGAGCAGTACGTC. Its protein product is CAWSVSGRNEQYV.

This rearrangement joins TRBV11-3 to TRBJ2-1; tentative D call: TRBD2 (6 bases). The CDR3 spans 13 residues. The germline V gene encodes CDR1 SGHNT and CDR2 YENEEA. Trimming took off 8 bases at V and 8 bases at J, with 16 bases between the two ends. CDR3 sequence (DNA): TGTGCCAGCCACATTCGGGGGAAGGATGAGCAGTTCTTC. Amino acid sequence: CASHIRGKDEQFF.

The chain joins TRBV19 to TRBJ1-4; TRBD1 agrees at 8 bases. Germline CDR1 LNHDA, CDR2 SQIVND (reference sequence). This CDR3 is 16 amino acids long. V lost 6 bases to trimming and J lost 3 bases; unmatched junction nucleotides: 9. CDR3 region: CASRTDRGVSNEKLFF. DNA for the CDR3: TGTGCCAGTAGGACCGACAGGGGAGTTTCTAATGAAAAACTGTTTTTT.

This clone was counted once. The gene calls are TRBV6-2 or TRBV6-3 and TRBJ2-7; D might be TRBD1 (6 bases). CDR1 MNHEY and CDR2 SVGEGT come from the germline V gene. The CDR3 runs to 15 residues. V shed 0 bases and J shed 4 bases, with 13 bases lying between them. The CDR3 protein is CASSYSSPGTYEQYF. DNA for the CDR3: TGTGCCAGCAGTTACTCGAGTCCAGGGACATACGAGCAGTACTTC.

This chain links TRBV6-1 with TRBJ2-2; D possibly corresponds to TRBD1 (6 bases). This CDR3 region has 14 residues. Germline values: CDR1 MNHNS, CDR2 SASEGT. Deletions cut 3 bases from V and 4 bases from J, with 9 bases between. CDR3 loop: CASSDTGLTGELFF. CDR3 in DNA: TGTGCCAGCAGTGATACAGGGCTCACCGGGGAGCTGTTTTTT.

V is TRBV30 and J is TRBJ1-1; D is unclear. Looked up from germline, CDR1 is GTSNPN and CDR2 is SVGIG (reference sequence). V was pared by 4 bases and J by 1 base, with 4 bases between. The CDR3 loop spans 11 amino acids. In DNA, the CDR3 is TGTGCCTGGAACTCGAACACTGAAGCTTTCTTT. Protein product: CAWNSNTEAFF. Full variable domain (outside the CDR3, taken from reference TRBV30 and TRBJ1-1): SQTIHQWPATLVQPVGSPLSLECTVEGTSNPNLYWYRQAAGRGLQLLFYSVGIGQISSEVPQNLSASRPQDRQFILSSKKLLLSDSGFYLCAWNSNTEAFFGQGTRLTVV.

This clone was observed once. V and J are TRBV7-2 and TRBJ2-7; 8 nucleotides agree with TRBD1. CDR3 length: 12 residues. With 6 bases clipped from V and 7 bases from J, the junction kept 5 bases outside the gene matches. Germline V gene lookup returns CDR1 SGHTA and CDR2 FQGNSA. CDR3 sequence (DNA): TGTGCCAGCAGGTTCGGACAGGGTGAGCAGTACTTC. Its translation is CASRFGQGEQYF.

The sample holds one count of this clone. The chain combines TRBV19 with TRBJ2-5; possible D gene TRBD1, 5 bases. Looked up from germline, CDR1 is LNHDA and CDR2 is SQIVND (reference sequence). V lost 4 bases and J lost 3, with 9 bases in between. This CDR3 has 13 residues. Here the CDR3 DNA reads TGTGCCAGTAGTAGACAGTTGAAAGAGACCCAGTACTTC. Translating it yields CASSRQLKETQYF.

The chain carries TRBV29-1 and TRBJ1-1, with a tentative D call TRBD1 (6 bases). Germline loops: CDR1 SQVTM, CDR2 ANQGSEA. The V and J ends lost 5 bases and 1 base respectively, with 11 bases between them. The CDR3 totals 13 residues. Written as DNA, the CDR3 is TGCAGCGTTCAGGGGACCCAGAACACTGAAGCTTTCTTT. This sequence encodes CSVQGTQNTEAFF.

The V call is TRBV5-1, the J call TRBJ2-7, with 8 nucleotides matching TRBD1. Germline V CDR1 and CDR2: SGHRS, YFSETQ. There are 14 residues in the CDR3. Trimming took 5 bases from V and 1 from J; bases not matched to a gene: 5. For the CDR3, the DNA is TGCGCCAGCAGGTCAGGGGGCGAGTCCTACGAGCAGTACGTC. Protein product: CASRSGGESYEQYV.

The rearrangement joins TRBV5-1 to TRBJ2-5; a weak D match, TRBD2 (6 bases). V was cut by 4 bases and J by 4 bases, with 17 bases left in between. CDR3 length: 15 residues. Germline CDR1 SGHRS, CDR2 YFSETQ. Here the CDR3 reads CASSQSLSGVETQYF. CDR3 nucleotides: TGCGCCAGCAGCCAGAGCCTATCGGGGGTAGAGACCCAGTACTTC.

This clone was seen once. The rearrangement joins TRBV19 to TRBJ2-5; 9 nucleotides line up with TRBD2. Trimming cost V 5 bases and J 5 bases; bases outside gene matches: 12. CDR1 is LNHDA and CDR2 is SQIVND in the germline V gene (reference sequence). This CDR3 has 16 amino acids. CDR3 sequence: CASSWAGGPTLETQYF. The CDR3 region has the DNA TGTGCCAGTAGTTGGGCGGGAGGGCCAACGCTGGAGACCCAGTACTTC.

The chain employs TRBV6-5 and TRBJ2-5; D may be TRBD1 (5 bases). Germline CDR1 is MNHEY and CDR2 is SVGAGI. The ends were cut back, 5 bases at V and 5 bases at J, with 9 bases in the middle. The CDR3 loop spans 12 amino acids. Here the CDR3 reads CASSPGWETQYF. The CDR3 DNA follows: TGTGCCAGCAGTCCAGGGTGGGAGACCCAGTACTTC.

The V call is TRBV5-1, the J call TRBJ1-1, with D maybe TRBD1 (5 bases). The germline CDR1 and CDR2 sequences are SGHRS and YFSETQ. Between the trimmed V and J ends, which lost 4 bases and 1 base, there was a span of 20 bases. This CDR3 region has 17 residues. The chain's CDR3 is CASSPSYFRQGNTEAFF. DNA for the CDR3: TGCGCCAGCAGCCCGAGCTACTTTCGCCAGGGGAACACTGAAGCTTTCTTT.

This sequence joins TRBV21-1 and TRBJ1-4; no check of the table's D call, TRBD1, against the DNA was made. TRBV21-1 is described as a pseudogene. The CDR3 is made up of 17 amino acids. Here the CDR3 DNA reads TGTGCCAGCAGCAAAAGCACAGGGGATAATGCTAATGAAAAACTGTTTTTT. Translated: CASSKSTGDNANEKLFF.

The CDR3 DNA reads as TGTGCCAGTAGTCCTGGGACAGGGGCGGTTATTGGCAATCAGCCCCAGCATTTT. The encoded protein is CASSPGTGAVIGNQPQHF. J is TRBJ1-5 and V is TRBV19, with 10 bases matching TRBD1. Unmatched junction bases numbered 12, after V lost 5 bases and J lost 2 bases. Germline values: CDR1 LNHDA, CDR2 SQIVND (reference sequence). The CDR3 consists of 18 residues.

The V and J genes are TRBV19 and TRBJ1-6; 10 bases agree with TRBD1. V dropped 10 bases and J dropped 5; count of bases not matched to a gene: 14. Germline-derived CDR1 and CDR2 are LNHDA and SQIVND (reference sequence). CDR3 length: 17 amino acids. Here the CDR3 reads CATSNLRGTGDNSPLHF. Written as DNA, the CDR3 is TGTGCCACCTCTAACCTCCGGGGGACAGGGGATAATTCACCCCTCCACTTT.

V gene TRBV29-1 combines with J gene TRBJ1-1, with D maybe TRBD1 (6 bases). The CDR3 totals 12 residues. Germline-derived CDR1 and CDR2 are SQVTM and ANQGSEA. Trimming pared 7 bases from V and 3 bases from J, leaving 12 bases between. Written as DNA, the CDR3 is TGCAGCGCAGAGGACAGCCACACTGAAGCTTTCTTT. Its translation: CSAEDSHTEAFF.

The chain is built from TRBV7-2 and TRBJ1-5, with D possibly matching TRBD1 (5 bases). This CDR3 has 18 amino acids. The germline V and J ends were trimmed by 5 bases and 2 bases, with 22 bases remaining between them. Germline CDR1 reads SGHTA; CDR2 reads FQGNSA. The CDR3 sequence: CASSLYYTGVAGNQPQHF. CDR3 nucleotides: TGTGCCAGCAGCCTATACTATACAGGTGTAGCAGGCAATCAGCCCCAGCATTTT.

The chain links TRBV6-6 to TRBJ1-2, with a tentative D call TRBD1 (6 bases). V lost 10 bases and J 0 bases, leaving 18 bases between the germline ends. The germline V gene has CDR1 MNHNY and CDR2 SVGAGI (reference sequence). There are 15 residues in the CDR3. This CDR3 reads CAIPRGWVSNYGYTF. The CDR3 coding sequence is TGTGCCATCCCGAGGGGGTGGGTGTCTAACTATGGCTACACCTTC.

This rearrangement joins TRBV6-6 to TRBJ2-1, with TRBD2 matching over 10 bases. Germline CDR1 MNHNY, CDR2 SVGAGI (reference sequence). The CDR3 contains 20 residues. Trimming cost V 5 bases and J 6 bases; bases outside gene matches: 22. CDR3 sequence: CASSGSGASGRVSLVNEQFF. DNA for the CDR3: TGTGCCAGCAGTGGATCAGGGGCCAGCGGGAGGGTCTCGCTTGTCAATGAGCAGTTCTTC.

This chain links TRBV6-6 with TRBJ1-6; no clear D gene. Between the trimmed V and J ends, which lost 2 bases and 0 bases, there was a span of 5 bases. The CDR3 has 15 residues. CDR1 is MNHNY, CDR2 SVGAGI, per germline (reference sequence). CDR3 coding DNA: TGTGCCAGCAGTTACGGCGGCTCCTATAATTCACCCCTCCACTTT. This translates into CASSYGGSYNSPLHF.

The gene calls are TRBV2 and TRBJ1-5; 8 bases agree with TRBD1. V shed 4 bases, J shed 2 bases, and the junction held 13 bases outside the gene matches. Germline CDR1 SNHLY, CDR2 FYNNEI. The CDR3 totals 18 residues. The chain's CDR3 is CASSGGLTLDRGNQPQHF. The CDR3 bases are TGTGCCAGCAGTGGGGGATTGACCTTGGACAGGGGCAATCAGCCCCAGCATTTT.

This clone has only one observation. The chain carries TRBV28 and TRBJ2-7; D might be TRBD1 (5 bases). V was trimmed by 7 bases and J by 2 bases, leaving 15 bases between them. Germline V gene sequence: CDR1 MDHEN, CDR2 SYDVKM. CDR3 size: 14 residues. The CDR3, as DNA: TGTGCCAGCACTCGTAATGGGGCCCCCTACGAGCAGTACGTC. Translated, it gives CASTRNGAPYEQYV.